The entry below describes one T cell receptor beta chain. This entry is derived from a study of T cell changes during pregnancy in multiple sclerosis. Germline assignment: CDR1 SQVTM and CDR2 ANQGSEA. The CDR3 is 12 amino acids. V was clipped by 3 bases and J by 5 bases, with 7 bases between them. Clones were sequenced by immunoSEQ multiplex PCR, and TCRdb holds only the in-frame ones, with some missing. Of 40,000 or so clones listed, more than 85% are singletons. The gene calls are TRBV29-1 and TRBJ2-2, with D unresolved. Specimen: CD8+ T cells from peripheral blood mononuclear cells, collected in the third trimester of pregnancy. The receptor was derived from a female donor with multiple sclerosis, enrolled in a pregnancy study. Here the CDR3 DNA reads TGCAGCGTTGACGCTACGACCGGGGAGCTGTTTTTT. Translated: CSVDATTGELFF.